The rows below give T cell receptor beta chains drawn from one sample of a study of blood T cell repertoires in COVID-19. Profiled with immunoSEQ multiplex PCR; TCRdb holds only in-frame clones, not every one. The table has over 150,000 clones, around 73% seen once; the top ten hold around 16%. Specimen: PBMCs or T cells enriched from blood (not recorded which). The receptor source for this set is a woman aged 45-59 years who had recovered from COVID-19. Both conserved end residues are part of each CDR3. The D gene is left open where the match is weak. Expanded clones are given a class, and other clones once, few, many or no size at all.

>.|TRBJ1-5|TRBV28|.
CASKDRERPQHF
TGTGCCAGCAAGGACAGAGAACGGCCCCAGCATTTT
>TRBD2|TRBJ2-1|TRBV13|.
CASSRLAEQFF
TGTGCCAGCAGCCGACTAGCGGAGCAGTTCTTC
>TRBD1|TRBJ1-2|TRBV7-9|.
CASSPTMDRIYGYTF
TGTGCCAGCAGCCCGACTATGGACAGGATATATGGCTACACCTTC
>.|TRBJ1-2|TRBV19|few
CASSIDLGATGYGYTF
TGTGCCAGTAGTATAGATCTAGGGGCCACCGGCTATGGCTACACCTTC
>.|TRBJ2-1|TRBV19|.
CASSIDGAEYNEQFF
TGTGCCAGTAGTATAGATGGGGCGGAGTACAATGAGCAGTTCTTC
>TRBD2|TRBJ2-7|TRBV7-9|few
CAVSGRLYEQYF
TGTGCCGTTAGCGGGAGGCTCTACGAGCAGTACTTC
>.|TRBJ2-7|TRBV24-1|.
CATEGKSYEQYF
TGTGCCACGGAGGGCAAATCCTACGAGCAGTACTTC
>TRBD2|TRBJ2-1|TRBV24-1|.
CATSDLAGGPGEQFF
TGTGCCACCAGTGATTTGGCGGGAGGGCCGGGCGAGCAGTTCTTC
>.|TRBJ2-2|TRBV3-1/TRBV3-2|.
CASSQGSGRGTGELFF
TGTGCCAGCAGCCAAGGCAGTGGGAGAGGCACCGGGGAGCTGTTTTTT
>TRBD2|TRBJ2-7|TRBV7-6|.
CASSFREAGGSHEQYF
TGTGCCAGCAGCTTCCGGGAGGCGGGAGGTTCCCACGAGCAGTACTTC
>.|TRBJ2-6|TRBV10-2|.
CASSDLGGAGANVLTF
TGCGCCAGCAGTGATTTAGGTGGAGCTGGGGCCAACGTCCTGACTTTC
>.|TRBJ1-1|TRBV18|.
CASSRDIQNTEAFF
TGTGCCAGCTCCCGCGACATCCAGAACACTGAAGCTTTCTTT
>TRBD1|TRBJ1-1|TRBV5-1|.
CASTPIAGQSNTEAFF
TGCGCCAGCACTCCGATAGCGGGACAGTCGAACACTGAAGCTTTCTTT
>.|TRBJ2-1|TRBV28|.
CASSLEVPVEQFF
TGTGCCAGCAGTTTAGAGGTCCCCGTAGAGCAGTTCTTC
>.|TRBJ2-2|TRBV5-1|.
CASSLAGGITGELFF
TGCGCCAGCAGCCTCGCGGGCGGGATCACCGGGGAGCTGTTTTTT
>.|TRBJ1-2|TRBV12-3/TRBV12-4|few
CASSKGHGYTF
TGTGCCAGCAGCAAGGGGCACGGCTACACCTTC
>.|TRBJ2-3|TRBV6-4|once
CASSVQGYSDTQYF
TGTGCCAGCAGTGTCCAGGGTTATTCAGATACGCAGTATTTT
>.|TRBJ2-5|TRBV5-4|once
CASSLTGIGQETQYF
TGTGCCAGCAGCTTGACAGGGATTGGGCAAGAGACCCAGTACTTC
>TRBD2|TRBJ2-5|TRBV30|.
CAWSSGRGGETQYF
TGTGCCTGGAGTAGCGGGAGGGGAGGAGAGACCCAGTACTTC
>.|TRBJ1-5|TRBV19|.
CASSIYSSSNQPQHF
TGTGCCAGTAGTATTTACAGCTCAAGCAATCAGCCCCAGCATTTT
>TRBD2|TRBJ2-1|TRBV9|once
CASSVASGLSSYNEQFF
TGTGCCAGCAGCGTAGCTAGCGGGCTTAGCTCCTACAATGAGCAGTTCTTC
>TRBD1|TRBJ1-6|TRBV28|.
CASSIRTGGDNSPLHF
TGTGCCAGCAGTATTAGGACAGGGGGGGATAATTCACCCCTCCACTTT
>.|TRBJ2-7|TRBV4-2|many
CASSQDRGRYEQYF
TGTGCCAGCAGCCAAGACCGAGGGAGATACGAGCAGTACTTC
>TRBD2|TRBJ2-7|TRBV7-6|once
CASSLKLAGTTYEQYF
TGTGCCAGCAGCTTAAAACTAGCGGGTACCACCTACGAGCAGTACTTC
>.|TRBJ2-7|TRBV5-6|.
CASSWRNSDEQYF
TGTGCCAGCAGCTGGAGGAACAGCGACGAGCAGTACTTC
>.|TRBJ2-7|TRBV7-2|.
CASSDTSGQYF
TGTGCCAGCAGCGATACTAGTGGGCAGTACTTC
>.|TRBJ2-7|TRBV27|.
CASSLFGSGRGISYEQYF
TGTGCCAGCAGTTTATTTGGTTCCGGGAGAGGAATCTCCTACGAGCAGTACTTC
>.|TRBJ2-3|TRBV15|.
CATSRGQGTDTQYF
TGTGCCACCAGCAGAGGACAGGGCACAGATACGCAGTATTTT